The present T cell receptor (beta chain) was sequenced within a study of blood T cell repertoires in COVID-19. On the study more broadly: Acute and convalescent COVID-19 samples came from the United States, Italy and Spain. PBMCs, B-cell-depleted T cells, or T cells provided the cDNA or gDNA that made up the material.

Germline-derived CDR1 and CDR2 are SGHRS and YFSETQ. The CDR3 runs 14 residues. V was pared by 0 bases and J by 2 bases, with 6 bases between. This clone was counted only a few times. In the authors' methods: Amplification with reference gene primers provided the estimates of nucleated cell counts. Using immunoSEQ multiplex PCR, the repertoire was profiled, and TCRdb retains in-frame clones only, with some absent. V and J calls and clone size come straight from that table; D and trimming were deduced from the DNA. This table has around 68,000 clones, roughly 85% appearing once. The chain couples TRBV5-1 to TRBJ1-5, with D perhaps TRBD1 (6 bases). What was sequenced was peripheral blood. The source is a man aged 80 or over with acute or convalescent COVID-19. CDR3 bases: TGCGCCAGCAGCTTGGAGGGGGGCAATCAGCCCCAGCATTTT. This translates into CASSLEGGNQPQHF.